Given below is one TCR beta chain in context. Its antigen is currently unknown. This record belongs to a study of cytomegalovirus exposure and HLA in healthy donors. PCR involved 60 Vbeta and 13 Jbeta primers. Profiled with immunoSEQ multiplex PCR; TCRdb holds only in-frame clones, not every one. In the table there are approximately 130,000 clones, roughly 80% of which are singletons. Findings and limits, study-wide: Sequencing likely generated an artifact that appeared as a cluster of highly shared sequence variants.

The sample comprised PBMCs. The clonotype was recovered from a woman aged 40 to 50 in good health and CMV-seronegative.

CDR3 sequence (DNA): TGTGCCAGCGCCCGTTCGGGGTCCCCTGGCTACACCTTC. Residues: CASARSGSPGYTF. V and J are TRBV27 and TRBJ1-2; D not resolved. Looked up from germline, CDR1 is MNHEY and CDR2 is SMNVEV (reference sequence). CDR3 length: 13 residues. V was trimmed by 8 bases and J by 7 bases, leaving 17 bases between them.